Listed here are 22 T cell receptor beta chains from one sample, sequenced in a study of STAT5B mutations in CD4+ large granular lymphocyte leukemia. TCRdb's copy holds only in-frame clones and misses some; the assay was immunoSEQ multiplex PCR. The sample records more than 30,000 clones, around 88% being singletons. Input material: CD4+ T cells from blood buffy coats. All receptors come from a human donor in good health.

This clone is a singleton in its sample. This sequence joins TRBV2 and TRBJ1-5; D not certain. This CDR3 contains 14 residues. Trimming shortened V by 2 bases and J by 5 bases, and 10 bases separated the two germline ends. Germline V gene lookup returns CDR1 SNHLY and CDR2 FYNNEI. The CDR3 coding sequence is TGTGCCAGCAGTGAAATGATGGCTTATCAGCCCCAGCATTTT. Translated, it gives CASSEMMAYQPQHF.

The V gene is TRBV7-9, the J gene TRBJ1-2; maybe TRBD1 (6 bases). The germline CDR1 and CDR2 sequences are SEHNR and FQNEAQ (reference sequence). This CDR3 contains 13 residues. Trimming took 5 bases from V and 8 from J, leaving 15 bases between them. The CDR3 nucleotides are TGTGCCAGCAGCCCCGGGGGCCCTCAGGGCTACACCTTC. It encodes CASSPGGPQGYTF.

The J gene is TRBJ2-5, the V gene TRBV5-6, with TRBD2 identical over 8 bases. Germline CDR1 is SGHDT and CDR2 is YYEEEE. The junction had 5 bases not matched to a gene; V was cut back by 1 base and J by 3 bases. This CDR3 is built from 15 residues. The CDR3 sequence: CASSLYGSGEETQYF. The CDR3 DNA follows: TGTGCCAGCAGCTTGTATGGTAGCGGGGAAGAGACCCAGTACTTC.

The chain employs TRBV18 and TRBJ1-2; no clear D. V shed 3 bases and J shed 4 bases, with 6 bases lying between them. Per germline, CDR1 KGHSH and CDR2 LQKENI. The CDR3 has 12 amino acids. CDR3 nucleotide sequence: TGTGCCAGCTCACCTGCAGTCTATGGCTACACCTTC. Amino acid sequence: CASSPAVYGYTF.

Regarding this clone: The junction departs from the called germline gene at one end, perhaps through a read error. V and J are TRBV7-8 and TRBJ2-1; D is unresolved. The length of the CDR3 is 14 residues. From germline, CDR1 is SGHVS and CDR2 FQNEAQ. CDR3 nucleotide sequence: TGTGCCAGCAGCACCTCGCGACCCTACAGTGAGCAGTTCTTC. Translated, it gives CASSTSRPYSEQFF.

The chain employs TRBV7-7 and TRBJ2-5, with D perhaps TRBD1 or TRBD2 (7 bases each). CDR3 length: 15 residues. Germline CDR1 SSHAT, CDR2 FNYEAQ (reference sequence). V lost 5 bases and J 2 bases, leaving 15 bases between the germline ends. CDR3 in DNA: TGTGCCAGCAGCCCTTCAGGGGGGGGGCAAGAGACCCAGTACTTC. Translation: CASSPSGGGQETQYF.

This clone turned up a few times. The chain is built from TRBV5-1 and TRBJ2-2; D is possibly TRBD2 (6 bases). V was trimmed by 2 bases and J by 1 base, leaving 6 bases between them. CDR1 is SGHRS, CDR2 YFSETQ, per germline. There are 14 residues in the CDR3. CDR3 in DNA: TGCGCCAGCAGCTTCGGGGGGAACACCGGGGAGCTGTTTTTT. This sequence encodes CASSFGGNTGELFF. The full variable domain, rest sourced from reference TRBV5-1 and TRBJ2-2, is KAGVTQTPRYLIKTRGQQVTLSCSPISGHRSVSWYQQTPGQGLQFLFEYFSETQRNKGNFPGRFSGRQFSNSRSEMNVSTLELGDSALYLCASSFGGNTGELFFGEGSRLTVL.

This clone was observed a single time. The rearrangement joins TRBV29-1 to TRBJ1-3, with a possible D match to TRBD1 (5 bases). CDR3 size: 13 residues. Trimming left V 7 bases short and J 0 bases short, with 10 bases between. Germline CDR1 and CDR2: SQVTM and ANQGSEA. The CDR3 loop is CSATGTSGNTIYF. The CDR3 bases are TGCAGCGCTACCGGGACCTCTGGAAACACCATATATTTT.

This clone occurred a few times. V gene TRBV6-5 combines with J gene TRBJ2-7; possible D gene TRBD2, 5 bases. This CDR3 is built from 11 residues. V was clipped by 7 bases and J by 1 base, with 5 bases between them. Germline lookup yields CDR1 MNHEY and CDR2 SVGAGI. Written as DNA, the CDR3 is TGTGCCAGCACGGGGTCCTACGAGCAGTACTTC. Encoded protein: CASTGSYEQYF.

On this clone: Its ends do not fully match the called genes, so a read error is possible. V gene TRBV6-6 combines with J gene TRBJ2-7, with 9 nucleotides matching TRBD1. The CDR3 is made up of 12 amino acids. Germline lookup yields CDR1 MNHNY and CDR2 SVGAGI (reference sequence). The CDR3 DNA reads TGTGCCAGCAGTTACGATACAGGACAGGGGAACTTC. It codes for CASSYDTGQGNF.

J is TRBJ1-1 and V is TRBV19; TRBD1 agrees at 8 bases. Germline V lookup: CDR1 LNHDA, CDR2 SQIVND (reference sequence). This CDR3 is built from 14 residues. V was pared by 5 bases and J by 4 bases, with 6 bases of the junction left unmatched. DNA of the CDR3: TGTGCCAGTAGTGTGGGACAGGCGACCACTGAAGCTTTCTTT. Translating gives CASSVGQATTEAFF.

V usage is TRBV20-1 and J usage is TRBJ2-3; D uncertain. This CDR3 comprises 11 residues. Germline V gene sequence: CDR1 DFQATT, CDR2 SNEGSKA (reference sequence). V was trimmed by 5 bases and J by 7 bases, leaving 10 bases between them. This CDR3 is CSAAAQNTQYF. The CDR3 region has the DNA TGCAGTGCTGCAGCCCAAAATACGCAGTATTTT.

J is TRBJ2-3 and V is TRBV19, with 8 bases that match TRBD2. CDR1 is LNHDA, CDR2 SQIVND, per germline (reference sequence). The J segment lost 4 bases and the V segment lost 3 bases, leaving 9 bases of the junction unmatched. The CDR3 is 16 amino acids. CDR3: CASSILSGSRADTQYF. CDR3 nucleotide sequence: TGTGCCAGTAGTATCCTGAGCGGGAGTCGGGCAGATACGCAGTATTTT. The full variable domain, in which reference TRBV19 and TRBJ2-3 provide the parts outside the CDR3, is DGGITQSPKYLFRKEGQNVTLSCEQNLNHDAMYWYRQDPGQGLRLIYYSQIVNDFQKGDIAEGYSVSREKKESFPLTVTSAQKNPTAFYLCASSILSGSRADTQYFGPGTRLTVL.

V is TRBV27 and J is TRBJ2-3, with D perhaps TRBD2 (5 bases). Between the trimmed V and J ends, which lost 2 bases and 2 bases, there was a span of 11 bases. Germline V gene data show CDR1 as MNHEY and CDR2 as SMNVEV (reference sequence). CDR3 length equals 15 residues. The CDR3 sequence is CASSLGREVTDTQYF. CDR3 nucleotides: TGTGCCAGCAGTTTAGGTCGGGAAGTCACAGATACGCAGTATTTT.

The rearrangement joins TRBV25-1 to TRBJ1-3, with D possibly TRBD1 on 6 matching bases. Trimming took 5 bases from V and 0 from J, leaving 14 bases between them. CDR1 is MGHDK and CDR2 is SYGVNS in the germline V gene. There are 16 residues in the CDR3. The CDR3, as DNA: TGTGCCAGCAGTTGGGGGGGCACCATCTCTGGAAACACCATATATTTT. Translated, it gives CASSWGGTISGNTIYF.

The chain joins TRBV7-2 to TRBJ2-1, with TRBD1 as a possible D gene (5 bases). The germline CDR1 and CDR2 sequences are SGHTA and FQGNSA. This CDR3 has 14 amino acids. V shed 0 bases and J shed 8 bases, with 11 bases lying between them. In DNA form, the CDR3 reads TGTGCCAGCAGCTTAGCCAATCGACAGTATGAGCAGTTCTTC. Protein sequence: CASSLANRQYEQFF.

J is TRBJ2-3 and V is TRBV21-1; TRBD2, the table's D call, lacks a check against the DNA. TRBV21-1 is deemed a pseudogene. The CDR3 is made up of 19 amino acids. The CDR3 spells CASSKRASGRFGGTDTQYF. CDR3 sequence (DNA): TGTGCCAGCAGCAAACGGGCTAGCGGGAGGTTCGGTGGCACAGATACGCAGTATTTT.

This chain connects TRBV6-5 to TRBJ2-2; 7 nucleotides agree with TRBD2. V was clipped by 8 bases and J by 5 bases; unmatched bases: 8. CDR3 length equals 14 residues. CDR1 and CDR2 (germline): MNHEY, SVGAGI. The CDR3 bases are TGTGCCAGCGGTCGGGAGGCAGGAACCGGGGAGCTGTTTTTT. This encodes CASGREAGTGELFF.

This clone came up once. The CDR3 DNA follows: TGCGCCAGCAGCCAGGCAGGGAGAATGAGCTACACCTTC. It specifies CASSQAGRMSYTF. The chain joins TRBV4-3 to TRBJ1-2, with D perhaps matching TRBD1 (5 bases). Germline V gives CDR1 LGHNA, CDR2 YSLEER. The CDR3 sequence is 13 residues long. Trimming removed 3 bases at V and 9 bases at J, with 14 bases between.

In DNA, the CDR3 is TGTGCCAGTAGTATAGGAAATACGCCAACTAATGAAAAACTGTTTTTT. It translates to CASSIGNTPTNEKLFF. This chain connects TRBV19 to TRBJ1-4, with D unclear. Germline V gene data show CDR1 as LNHDA and CDR2 as SQIVND (reference sequence). The CDR3 runs to 16 residues. Trimming took off 1 base at V and 0 bases at J, with 9 bases between the two ends.

The V gene is TRBV2, the J gene TRBJ1-2; D perhaps matches TRBD1 (6 bases). V was pared by 3 bases and J by 8 bases, with 16 bases between. The CDR3 has 14 residues. Germline CDR1 is SNHLY and CDR2 is FYNNEI. CDR3 amino acids: CASSDPMTGRGYTF. The CDR3 bases are TGTGCCAGCAGTGATCCTATGACAGGTCGCGGCTACACCTTC. Using reference TRBV2 and TRBJ1-2 for the parts outside the CDR3, the full variable domain is EPEVTQTPSHQVTQMGQEVILRCVPISNHLYFYWYRQILGQKVEFLVSFYNNEISEKSEIFDDQFSVERPDGSNFTLKIRSTKLEDSAMYFCASSDPMTGRGYTFGSGTRLTVV.

V gene TRBV25-1 combines with J gene TRBJ1-2, with 10 bases identical to TRBD1. Germline-derived CDR1 and CDR2 are MGHDK and SYGVNS. Trimming took 4 bases from V and 7 from J; bases not matched to a gene: 9. The CDR3 loop spans 15 amino acids. This chain's CDR3 is CASSGWTGGESGYTF. CDR3 in DNA: TGTGCCAGCAGTGGGTGGACAGGGGGAGAAAGTGGCTACACCTTC.